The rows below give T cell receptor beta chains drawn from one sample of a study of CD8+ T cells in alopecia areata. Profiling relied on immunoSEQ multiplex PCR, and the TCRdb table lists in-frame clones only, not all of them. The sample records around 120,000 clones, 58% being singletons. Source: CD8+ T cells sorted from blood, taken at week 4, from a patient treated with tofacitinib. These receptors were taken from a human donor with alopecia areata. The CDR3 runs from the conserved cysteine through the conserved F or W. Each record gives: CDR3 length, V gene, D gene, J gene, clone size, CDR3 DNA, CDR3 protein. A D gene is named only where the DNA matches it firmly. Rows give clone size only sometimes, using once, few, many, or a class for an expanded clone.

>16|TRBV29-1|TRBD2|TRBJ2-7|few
TGCAGCGTTGGTATCAGCGGGGGCCTGAGCTCCTACGAGCAGTACTTC
CSVGISGGLSSYEQYF
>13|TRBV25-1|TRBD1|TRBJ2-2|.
TGTGCCACCCAGGACAGGTACACCGGGGAGCTGTTTTTT
CATQDRYTGELFF
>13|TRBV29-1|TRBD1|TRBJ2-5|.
TGCAGCGTCTGGGGACAGAATCAAGAGACCCAGTACTTC
CSVWGQNQETQYF
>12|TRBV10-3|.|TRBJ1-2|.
TGTGCCATCAGTGAGGGAGGGCATGGCTACACCTTC
CAISEGGHGYTF
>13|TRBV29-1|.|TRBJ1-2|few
TGCAGCGTTGGGACCAGGGAAAGCTATGGCTACACCTTC
CSVGTRESYGYTF
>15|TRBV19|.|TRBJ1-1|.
TGTGCCAGTAGTGATGACGGGGCCTTGAACACTGAAGCTTTCTTT
CASSDDGALNTEAFF
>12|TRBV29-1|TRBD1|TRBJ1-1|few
TGCAGCGGCGGACAGGGGGACACTGAAGCTTTCTTT
CSGGQGDTEAFF
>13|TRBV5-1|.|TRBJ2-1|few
TGCGCCAGCAGCCCCGCGACGTGGAATGAGCAGTTCTTC
CASSPATWNEQFF
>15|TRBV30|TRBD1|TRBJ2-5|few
TGTGCCTGGACCTCCGGGACAGGAATTCAAGAGACCCAGTACTTC
CAWTSGTGIQETQYF
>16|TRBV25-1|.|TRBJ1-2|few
TGTGCCAGCACCCCGGGGGGAGCAGGGGAAGGCTATGGCTACACCTTC
CASTPGGAGEGYGYTF
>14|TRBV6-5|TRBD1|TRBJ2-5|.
TGTGCCAGCAGTTACTACGACAGGGACGAGACCCAGTACTTC
CASSYYDRDETQYF
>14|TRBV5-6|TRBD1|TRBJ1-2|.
TGTGCCAGCAGCCAGCGGGACAGCGTCTATGGCTACACCTTC
CASSQRDSVYGYTF
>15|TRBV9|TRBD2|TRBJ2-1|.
TGTGCCAGCAGCGTCCCGACAGCGGGGGGCAATGAGCAGTTCTTC
CASSVPTAGGNEQFF
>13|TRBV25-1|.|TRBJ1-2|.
TGTGCCAGCAGTGAATTGAGAGGGCCGGGCTACACCTTC
CASSELRGPGYTF
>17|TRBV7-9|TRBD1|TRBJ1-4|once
TGTGCCAGCAGCTCCAGCGAGAAGGGGGCGGTGGATGAAAAACTGTTTTTT
CASSSSEKGAVDEKLFF
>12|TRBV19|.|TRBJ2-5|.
TGTGCCACCTCGGACAGCCTCGAGACCCAGTACTTC
CATSDSLETQYF
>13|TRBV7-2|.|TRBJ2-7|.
TGTGCCAGCAGCCCGGGGACCGGATACGAGCAGTACTTC
CASSPGTGYEQYF
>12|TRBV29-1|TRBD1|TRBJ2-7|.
TGCAGCGTAATCGGACAGGTCTACGAGCAGTACTTC
CSVIGQVYEQYF
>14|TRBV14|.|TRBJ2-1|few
TGTGCCAGCACCCAAGGGGGAGAGGGCAATGAGCAGTTCTTC
CASTQGGEGNEQFF
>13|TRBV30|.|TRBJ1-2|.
TGTGCCTGGAGGGTAGGCATAACCTATGGCTACACCTTC
CAWRVGITYGYTF
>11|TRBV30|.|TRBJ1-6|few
TGTGCCTGGAGTGCCGGTTCACCCCTCCACTTT
CAWSAGSPLHF
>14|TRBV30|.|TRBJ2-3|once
TGTGCCTGGAGCCGGTTACCTAGCACAGATACGCAGTATTTT
CAWSRLPSTDTQYF
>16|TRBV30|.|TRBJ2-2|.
TGTGCCTGGAGTGCCCCCGGGACATATGGCAGCGGGGAGCTGTTTTTT
CAWSAPGTYGSGELFF
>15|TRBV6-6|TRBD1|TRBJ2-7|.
TGTGCCAGCAGTTACTACGGGACAGGGGCGGTAGAGCAGTACTTC
CASSYYGTGAVEQYF
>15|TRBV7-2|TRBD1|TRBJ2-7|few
TGTGCCAGCAGCTTAGAGGGACAGGGAACCTACGAGCAGTACTTC
CASSLEGQGTYEQYF
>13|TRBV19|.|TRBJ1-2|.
TGTGCCAGTAGCGCCGGGCTTCCCTATGGCTACACCTTC
CASSAGLPYGYTF
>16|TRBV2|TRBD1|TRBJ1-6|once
TGTGCCAGCAGTCCCGGGACAGGGGGCGGTCATTCACCCCTCCACTTT
CASSPGTGGGHSPLHF
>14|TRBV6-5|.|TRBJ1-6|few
TGTGCCAGCAGTTACTCCGGGCCCTACTCACCCCTCCACTTT
CASSYSGPYSPLHF
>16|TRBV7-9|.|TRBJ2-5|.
TGTGCCAGCAGCTTCCCCCATACCTCAGGGAAGGAGACCCAGTACTTC
CASSFPHTSGKETQYF
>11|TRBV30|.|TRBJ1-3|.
TGTGCCTGTGACCCTGGAAACACCATATATTTT
CACDPGNTIYF
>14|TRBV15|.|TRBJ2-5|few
TGTGCCACCAGCAGCTGGGACACACAAGAGACCCAGTACTTC
CATSSWDTQETQYF
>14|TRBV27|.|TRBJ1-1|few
TGTGCCAGCAGCTCCATGGATGGTTTGCGAGAAGCTTTCTTT
CASSSMDGLREAFF
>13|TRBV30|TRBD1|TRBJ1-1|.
TGTGCCTGGATCGGGACAGGAGGGCCTGAAGCTTTCTTT
CAWIGTGGPEAFF
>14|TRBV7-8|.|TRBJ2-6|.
TGTGCCAGCTCCTCAGACCTCCGGGCCAACGTCCTGACTTTC
CASSSDLRANVLTF
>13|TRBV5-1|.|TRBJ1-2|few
TGCGCCAGCAGCCCCGACAGAGCGTATGGCTACACCTTC
CASSPDRAYGYTF
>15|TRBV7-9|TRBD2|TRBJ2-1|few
TGTGCCAGCAGCAAGGTAGCGGGTAGAATGGATGAGCAGTTCTTC
CASSKVAGRMDEQFF
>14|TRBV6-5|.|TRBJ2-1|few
TGTGCCAGCAGTTACTATCGGGGGTCTGGAGAGCAGTTCTTC
CASSYYRGSGEQFF